The clone carrying this T cell receptor beta chain was seen just once. These data originate in a study of T cell changes during pregnancy in multiple sclerosis. The protocol was immunoSEQ multiplex PCR, while the TCRdb copy is restricted to in-frame clones and leaves out a portion. Here the sample spans 75,000 to 95,000 clones, under 95% being singletons. The sample consisted of peripheral blood, taken before pregnancy. The sequence was collected from a female donor with multiple sclerosis, enrolled in a pregnancy study.

CDR3 loop: CASSVSGHLNQPQHF. In DNA form, the CDR3 reads TGTGCCAGCAGCGTGTCAGGACATCTCAATCAGCCCCAGCATTTT. This rearrangement joins TRBV9 to TRBJ1-5; possibly TRBD1 for D (5 bases). Germline CDR1 SGDLS, CDR2 YYNGEE. CDR3 length: 15 amino acids. Trimming left V 2 bases short and J 3 bases short, with 12 bases between.